The clone carrying this TCR beta chain came up once. The record originates from a study of blood T cell repertoires in COVID-19. For the study at large: Samples taken during acute and convalescent COVID-19 were collected in the United States, Italy and Spain. T cells, B-cell-depleted T cells, or PBMCs supplied cDNA or gDNA.

How the authors handled the data: Researchers report that nucleated cell counts were estimated from reference gene primer amplification. TCRdb's copy holds only in-frame clones and misses some; the assay was immunoSEQ multiplex PCR. V and J calls and clone size follow that table, whereas D and trimming were derived from the DNA. Here the sample spans some 190,000 clones, approximately 86% being singletons. Per the germline V gene, CDR1 is SNHLY and CDR2 is FYNNEI. V gave up 5 bases and J gave up 3 bases; unmatched junction bases: 2. The CDR3 extends over 13 amino acids. The receptor comes from a woman older than 75 with active or convalescent COVID-19. The source material was peripheral blood. This chain uses TRBV2 with TRBJ2-7, with 9 bases that match TRBD1. CDR3 coding DNA: TGTGCCAGCAGTCGGACAGGGGTCTACGAGCAGTACTTC. It specifies CASSRTGVYEQYF. Full variable domain (remainder filled in from reference TRBV2 and TRBJ2-7): EPEVTQTPSHQVTQMGQEVILRCVPISNHLYFYWYRQILGQKVEFLVSFYNNEISEKSEIFDDQFSVERPDGSNFTLKIRSTKLEDSAMYFCASSRTGVYEQYFGPGTRLTVT.